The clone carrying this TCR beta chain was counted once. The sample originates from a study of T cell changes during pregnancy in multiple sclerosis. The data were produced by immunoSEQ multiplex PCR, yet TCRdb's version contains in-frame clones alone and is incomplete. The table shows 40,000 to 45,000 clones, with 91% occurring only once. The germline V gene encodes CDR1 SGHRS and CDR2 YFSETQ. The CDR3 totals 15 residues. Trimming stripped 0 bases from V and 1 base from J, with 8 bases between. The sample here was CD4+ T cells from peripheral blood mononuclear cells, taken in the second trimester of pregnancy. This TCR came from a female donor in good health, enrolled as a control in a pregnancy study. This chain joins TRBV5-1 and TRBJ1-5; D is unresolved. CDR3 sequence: CASSLDSSSNQPQHF. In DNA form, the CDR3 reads TGCGCCAGCAGCTTGGACAGCAGCAGCAATCAGCCCCAGCATTTT.